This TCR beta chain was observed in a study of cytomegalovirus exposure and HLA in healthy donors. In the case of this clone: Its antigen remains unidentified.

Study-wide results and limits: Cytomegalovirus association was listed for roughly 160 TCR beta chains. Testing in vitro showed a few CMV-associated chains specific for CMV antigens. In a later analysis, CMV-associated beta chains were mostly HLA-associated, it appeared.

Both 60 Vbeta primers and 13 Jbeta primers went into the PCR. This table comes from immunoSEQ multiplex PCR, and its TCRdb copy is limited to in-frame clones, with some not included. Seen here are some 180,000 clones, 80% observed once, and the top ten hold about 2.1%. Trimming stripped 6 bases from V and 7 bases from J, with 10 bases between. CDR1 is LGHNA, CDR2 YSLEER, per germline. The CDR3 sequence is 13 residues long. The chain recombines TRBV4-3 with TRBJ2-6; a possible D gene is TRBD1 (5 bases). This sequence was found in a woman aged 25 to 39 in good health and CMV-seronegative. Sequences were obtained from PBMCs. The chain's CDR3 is CASSHRSANVLTF. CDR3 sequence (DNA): TGCGCCAGCAGTCACAGGTCAGCCAACGTCCTGACTTTC.